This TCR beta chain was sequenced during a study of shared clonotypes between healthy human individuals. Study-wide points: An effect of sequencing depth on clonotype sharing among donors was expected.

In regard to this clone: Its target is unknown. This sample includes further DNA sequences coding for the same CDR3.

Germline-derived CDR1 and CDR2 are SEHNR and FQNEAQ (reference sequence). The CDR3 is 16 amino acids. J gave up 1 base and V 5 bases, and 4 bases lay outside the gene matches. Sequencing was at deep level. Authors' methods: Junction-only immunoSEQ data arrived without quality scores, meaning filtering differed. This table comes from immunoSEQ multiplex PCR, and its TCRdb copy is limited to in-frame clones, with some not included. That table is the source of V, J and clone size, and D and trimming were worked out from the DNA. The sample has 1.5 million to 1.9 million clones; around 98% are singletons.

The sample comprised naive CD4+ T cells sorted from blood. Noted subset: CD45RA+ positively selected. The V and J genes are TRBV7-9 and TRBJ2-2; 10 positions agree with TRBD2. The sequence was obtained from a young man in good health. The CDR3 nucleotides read TGTGCCAGCAGCCTTCGGACTAGCGGGAACACCGGGGAGCTGTTTTTT. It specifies CASSLRTSGNTGELFF.